This T cell receptor beta chain originates from a study of blood T cell repertoires in COVID-19. Background on the study: Samples of COVID-19 (acute and convalescent) were obtained from the United States, Italy and Spain. Sources were T cells, B-cell-depleted T cells, or PBMCs; the material itself was cDNA or gDNA.

Per the original methods: Cell counts per sample came from amplifying reference gene primers. The table came from immunoSEQ multiplex PCR; TCRdb's copy has only in-frame clones and leaves some out. V and J calls and clone size follow that table, whereas D and trimming were derived from the DNA. The table records some 230,000 clones, around 83% of them present only once. Losses at the gene ends were 4 bases for V and 5 bases for J; bases not matched to a gene: 13. The germline V gene has CDR1 LGHDT and CDR2 YNNKEL (reference sequence). CDR3 length: 17 amino acids. This chain connects TRBV3-1 (or the pseudogene TRBV3-2) to TRBJ2-3, with 9 bases matching TRBD2. The sequenced material came from peripheral blood. The TCR sequence derives from a man aged 50-60 years who had recovered from COVID-19. The CDR3 coding sequence is TGTGCCAGCAGCCCCGTTGGCGGGAGGGCCTGGAGAGATACGCAGTATTTT. This encodes CASSPVGGRAWRDTQYF.